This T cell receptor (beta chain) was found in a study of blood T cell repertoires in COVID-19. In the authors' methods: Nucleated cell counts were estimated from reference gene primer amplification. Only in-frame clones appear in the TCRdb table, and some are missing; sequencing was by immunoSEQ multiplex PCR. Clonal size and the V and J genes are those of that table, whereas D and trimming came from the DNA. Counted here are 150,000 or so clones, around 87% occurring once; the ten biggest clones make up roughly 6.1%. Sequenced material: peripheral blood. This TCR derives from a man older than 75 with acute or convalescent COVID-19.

The DNA of the CDR3 is TGTGCCAGCAGCTCAGGGCGCACCGGGGAGCTGTTTTTT. This codes for CASSSGRTGELFF. The rearrangement uses TRBV11-1 and TRBJ2-2; D is perhaps TRBD1 (5 bases). V was trimmed by 4 bases and J by 4 bases, leaving 7 bases between them. CDR1 is SGHAT, CDR2 FQDESV, per germline (reference sequence). The CDR3 has 13 amino acids.